The 26 T cell receptor beta chains given below trace back to one sample, sequenced in a study of shared clonotypes between healthy human individuals. TCRdb's copy holds only in-frame clones and misses some; the assay was immunoSEQ multiplex PCR. The sample carries 1,400,000 or so clones, 97% to 99% recorded once. Sequences were obtained from naive CD4+ T cells sorted from blood. Subset defined: CD45RA+ positively selected. The receptors shown here come from a young man in good health.

J is TRBJ1-1 and V is TRBV18, with 9 nucleotides matching TRBD1. Losses at the gene ends were 4 bases for V and 8 bases for J; bases not matched to a gene: 11. The CDR3 spans 15 residues. Germline V gene data show CDR1 as KGHSH and CDR2 as LQKENI. The DNA of the CDR3 is TGTGCCAGCTCACGACCATCGGGACAGGGTCTCGAAGCTTTCTTT. It yields the protein CASSRPSGQGLEAFF.

The rearrangement joins TRBV18 to TRBJ2-5; D gene ambiguous. Per germline, CDR1 KGHSH and CDR2 LQKENI. Trimming shortened V by 0 bases and J by 5 bases, and 13 bases separated the two germline ends. This CDR3 contains 15 residues. CDR3 loop: CASSPPEGSWETQYF. As DNA, the CDR3 is TGTGCCAGCTCACCACCGGAAGGGTCCTGGGAGACCCAGTACTTC.

The chain uses TRBV9 and TRBJ1-2, with no clear D. The CDR3 extends over 16 amino acids. CDR1 and CDR2 from the germline V gene are SGDLS and YYNGEE. Trimming shortened V by 0 bases and J by 1 base, and 13 bases separated the two germline ends. DNA for the CDR3: TGTGCCAGCAGCGTAGAGGCAGGACGACTTAACTATGGCTACACCTTC. Protein sequence: CASSVEAGRLNYGYTF.

The rearrangement links TRBV5-4 to TRBJ1-1; 7 bases fit TRBD1. Germline lookup yields CDR1 SGHNT and CDR2 YYREEE (reference sequence). Trimming at V came to 1 base and at J to 6 bases, leaving 6 bases not matched to a gene. This CDR3 has 14 residues. The CDR3 region has the DNA TGTGCCAGCAGCTTGCGGGACAGTGGATCTGAAGCTTTCTTT. Amino acid sequence: CASSLRDSGSEAFF. Drawing the rest from reference TRBV5-4 and TRBJ1-1, the complete variable domain is ETGVTQSPTHLIKTRGQQVTLRCSSQSGHNTVSWYQQALGQGPQFIFQYYREEENGRGNFPPRFSGLQFPNYSSELNVNALELDDSALYLCASSLRDSGSEAFFGQGTRLTVV.

The chain employs TRBV5-4 and TRBJ1-1, with D perhaps matching TRBD1 (6 bases). Trimming shortened V by 4 bases and J by 6 bases, and 16 bases separated the two germline ends. The germline gives CDR1 SGHNT, CDR2 YYREEE (reference sequence). The CDR3 sequence is 14 residues long. CDR3 nucleotides: TGTGCCAGCAGCACCCCCGGGGGGGCCCCTGAAGCTTTCTTT. This sequence encodes CASSTPGGAPEAFF. The full variable domain, with the rest looked up from reference TRBV5-4 and TRBJ1-1, is ETGVTQSPTHLIKTRGQQVTLRCSSQSGHNTVSWYQQALGQGPQFIFQYYREEENGRGNFPPRFSGLQFPNYSSELNVNALELDDSALYLCASSTPGGAPEAFFGQGTRLTVV.

The count of this clone is one. The chain uses TRBV4-3 and TRBJ2-3; TRBD1 aligns across 9 bases. The V gene's germline CDR1 is LGHNA and CDR2 YSLEER. The CDR3 totals 15 residues. J gave up 5 bases and V 1 base, and 4 bases lay outside the gene matches. DNA for the CDR3: TGCGCCAGCAGCCAAGCTTGGACAGGGGAAGATACGCAGTATTTT. Translated, it gives CASSQAWTGEDTQYF.

The rearrangement uses TRBV7-9 and TRBJ1-4; no firm D call. This CDR3 region has 15 residues. Germline values: CDR1 SEHNR, CDR2 FQNEAQ (reference sequence). Deletions cut 5 bases from V and 7 bases from J, with 17 bases between. Written as DNA, the CDR3 is TGTGCCAGCAGCCCACGGCCGAACTCAGGTGAAAAACTGTTTTTT. It encodes CASSPRPNSGEKLFF. Based on the CDR3 plus reference TRBV7-9 and TRBJ1-4, the full variable domain is DTGVSQNPRHKITKRGQNVTFRCDPISEHNRLYWYRQTLGQGPEFLTYFQNEAQLEKSRLLSDRFSAERPKGSFSTLEIQRTEQGDSAMYLCASSPRPNSGEKLFFGSGTQLSVL.

This chain uses TRBV5-6 with TRBJ2-5; D unresolved. The V and J ends lost 2 bases and 7 bases respectively, with 21 bases between them. CDR3 length equals 16 residues. Germline lookup yields CDR1 SGHDT and CDR2 YYEEEE. CDR3 loop: CASSLSGSPKVWTQYF. Written as DNA, the CDR3 is TGTGCCAGCAGCTTATCGGGCAGTCCAAAGGTGTGGACCCAGTACTTC.

This clone was counted once. The chain has TRBV10-3 and TRBJ2-3, with D unclear. CDR3 length equals 15 residues. The germline V gene has CDR1 ENHRY and CDR2 SYGVKD. V dropped 3 bases and J dropped 0 bases, with 10 bases sitting between them. DNA for the CDR3: TGTGCCATCAGTGATCGGCCGATTAGCACAGATACGCAGTATTTT. It yields the protein CAISDRPISTDTQYF.

The chain carries TRBV7-9 and TRBJ2-5; D is perhaps TRBD1 (6 bases). The CDR3 spans 14 residues. The V end lost 5 bases, the J end lost 0 bases, and 10 bases lay between the germline ends. CDR1 is SEHNR, CDR2 FQNEAQ, per germline (reference sequence). The CDR3 loop is CASSPDSYQETQYF. The CDR3 DNA sequence: TGTGCCAGCAGCCCGGACAGTTACCAAGAGACCCAGTACTTC.

The chain joins TRBV7-2 to TRBJ1-5, with 9 bases aligning to TRBD1. Unmatched junction bases numbered 4, after V lost 6 bases and J lost 1 base. The CDR3 covers 15 residues. Germline loops: CDR1 SGHTA, CDR2 FQGNSA. The CDR3 DNA reads as TGTGCCAGCAGTCCGGGACAGGGAAGCAATCAGCCCCAGCATTTT. Translating gives CASSPGQGSNQPQHF. The full variable domain, with the rest looked up from reference TRBV7-2 and TRBJ1-5, is GAGVSQSPSNKVTEKGKDVELRCDPISGHTALYWYRQSLGQGLEFLIYFQGNSAPDKSGLPSDRFSAERTGGSVSTLTIQRTQQEDSAVYLCASSPGQGSNQPQHFGDGTRLSIL.

The V gene is TRBV19, the J gene TRBJ2-1, with D possibly matching TRBD1 (5 bases). Germline CDR1 reads LNHDA; CDR2 reads SQIVND (reference sequence). CDR3 length equals 12 residues. V was pared by 6 bases and J by 9 bases, with 12 bases between. CDR3 sequence reads: CASSPGLAEQFF. Here the CDR3 DNA reads TGTGCCAGTAGCCCAGGGTTGGCTGAGCAGTTCTTC.

This chain links TRBV29-1 with TRBJ2-3; 11 positions agree with TRBD2. Trimming took 4 bases from V and 9 from J; bases not matched to a gene: 12. There are 15 residues in the CDR3. CDR1 is SQVTM, CDR2 ANQGSEA, per germline. CDR3 region: CSVAPTSGEGETQYF. As DNA, the CDR3 is TGCAGCGTTGCGCCGACTAGCGGGGAGGGAGAGACGCAGTATTTT.

The table lists this clone with a count of one. The rearrangement uses TRBV11-2 and TRBJ2-7; tentative D call: TRBD2 (5 bases). This CDR3 spans 15 amino acids. In germline, CDR1 is SGHAT, CDR2 FQNNGV. Trimming took off 1 base at V and 0 bases at J, with 10 bases between the two ends. The CDR3 nucleotides read TGTGCCAGCAGCTTAGCCGGGAAGGGCTCCTACGAGCAGTACTTC. Translated, it gives CASSLAGKGSYEQYF. The entire variable domain, with the rest obtained from reference TRBV11-2 and TRBJ2-7, is as follows: EAGVAQSPRYKIIEKRQSVAFWCNPISGHATLYWYQQILGQGPKLLIQFQNNGVVDDSQLPKDRFSAERLKGVDSTLKIQPAKLEDSAVYLCASSLAGKGSYEQYFGPGTRLTVT.

The chain recombines TRBV9 with TRBJ2-2; no clear D. Germline CDR1 reads SGDLS; CDR2 reads YYNGEE. The V end was cut by 0 bases, the J end by 2 bases, with 11 bases between. The CDR3 extends over 16 amino acids. The CDR3 sequence: CASSVVVGSNTGELFF. The CDR3 DNA sequence: TGTGCCAGCAGCGTAGTGGTGGGTTCAAACACCGGGGAGCTGTTTTTT. The whole variable domain, remainder taken from reference TRBV9 and TRBJ2-2, is DSGVTQTPKHLITATGQRVTLRCSPRSGDLSVYWYQQSLDQGLQFLIQYYNGEERAKGNILERFSAQQFPDLHSELNLSSLELGDSALYFCASSVVVGSNTGELFFGEGSRLTVL.

V usage is TRBV4-1 and J usage is TRBJ2-1; TRBD2 matches at 7 bases. Unmatched junction bases numbered 8, after V lost 4 bases and J lost 2 bases. Per germline, CDR1 MGHRA and CDR2 YSYEKL. The CDR3 totals 16 residues. The CDR3 spells CASSPGTKFTYNEQFF. CDR3 DNA sequence: TGCGCCAGCAGCCCCGGGACTAAATTTACCTACAATGAGCAGTTCTTC.

This rearrangement joins TRBV19 to TRBJ1-1, with 7 nucleotides matching TRBD1. After removal of 7 bases from V and 7 bases from J, the junction contained 15 bases not matched to a gene. The CDR3 consists of 15 residues. Germline loops: CDR1 LNHDA, CDR2 SQIVND (reference sequence). The CDR3 sequence is CASISYAGTASEAFF. CDR3 nucleotide sequence: TGTGCCAGTATCTCCTATGCGGGGACAGCAAGTGAAGCTTTCTTT.

The J gene is TRBJ1-3, the V gene TRBV18; no clear D gene. The V gene's germline CDR1 is KGHSH and CDR2 LQKENI. CDR3 length equals 17 residues. Trimming cost V 2 bases and J 0 bases, with 14 bases left between them. The CDR3 loop reads CASSPVSGLSSGNTIYF. The CDR3 DNA reads TGTGCCAGCTCACCAGTCTCAGGTCTTAGCTCTGGAAACACCATATATTTT.

The gene calls are TRBV10-2 and TRBJ2-7, with TRBD1 matching 7 bases. This CDR3 is 14 amino acids long. The germline V gene encodes CDR1 WSHSY and CDR2 SAAADI. V gave up 5 bases and J gave up 1 base; unmatched junction bases: 5. DNA for the CDR3: TGCGCCAGCAGTAAAGACAGGGCTTCCTACGAGCAGTACTTC. Translating it yields CASSKDRASYEQYF.

J is TRBJ1-1 and V is TRBV6-6; 7 nucleotides agree with TRBD1. CDR3 length equals 12 residues. V lost 5 bases to trimming and J lost 14 bases; unmatched junction nucleotides: 11. CDR1 and CDR2 (germline): MNHNY, SVGAGI (reference sequence). The CDR3 DNA reads TGTGCCAGCAGTACCCAGGGGGAACGGCCCTTCTTT. Protein: CASSTQGERPFF.

The chain joins TRBV11-2 to TRBJ2-7; 13 nucleotides line up with TRBD2. The CDR3 has 17 amino acids. Looked up from germline, CDR1 is SGHAT and CDR2 is FQNNGV. Trimming at V came to 1 base and at J to 0 bases, leaving 3 bases not matched to a gene. CDR3 amino acids: CASSLGTSGSSSYEQYF. The CDR3 DNA sequence: TGTGCCAGCAGCTTAGGGACTAGCGGGAGTTCCTCCTACGAGCAGTACTTC.

This sequence joins TRBV5-6 and TRBJ2-1, with D unclear. CDR3 length: 16 residues. Germline values: CDR1 SGHDT, CDR2 YYEEEE. The V end was cut by 4 bases, the J end by 4 bases, with 18 bases between. The DNA of the CDR3 is TGTGCCAGCAGCCCTGCGAGTTCGTCAACGTACAATGAGCAGTTCTTC. It yields the protein CASSPASSSTYNEQFF. The whole variable domain, filled in from reference TRBV5-6 and TRBJ2-1, reads DAGVTQSPTHLIKTRGQQVTLRCSPKSGHDTVSWYQQALGQGPQFIFQYYEEEERQRGNFPDRFSGHQFPNYSSELNVNALLLGDSALYLCASSPASSSTYNEQFFGPGTRLTVL.

A word on this clone: The junction departs from germline at one end; a sequencing error may be responsible. The chain has TRBV6-1 and TRBJ2-1; D is possibly TRBD1 (6 bases). Germline loops: CDR1 MNHNS, CDR2 SASEGT. The CDR3 has 15 amino acids. The CDR3: CASSYRDTYTNGQFF. The DNA of the CDR3 is TGTGCCAGCAGCTATCGGGACACGTATACGAATGGGCAGTTCTTC.

Of note for this clone: Other DNA sequences in the same sample also yield this CDR3. This chain connects TRBV5-1 to TRBJ1-1; 10 bases align to TRBD1. Germline CDR1 and CDR2: SGHRS and YFSETQ. The ends lost 4 bases at V and 4 bases at J; junction bases unmatched: 1. The CDR3 loop spans 13 amino acids. CDR3 in amino acids: CASSRTGGTEAFF. Written as DNA, the CDR3 is TGCGCCAGCAGCAGGACAGGGGGCACTGAAGCTTTCTTT.

The chain links TRBV5-1 to TRBJ2-1, with 11 positions matching TRBD2. Germline lookup yields CDR1 SGHRS and CDR2 YFSETQ. This CDR3 has 17 residues. V gave up 0 bases and J gave up 0 bases; unmatched junction bases: 2. The CDR3, as DNA: TGCGCCAGCAGCTTGGGACTAGCGGGACGCTCCTACAATGAGCAGTTCTTC. Translation gives CASSLGLAGRSYNEQFF.

The V call is TRBV4-1, the J call TRBJ2-7; D call uncertain. CDR1 MGHRA and CDR2 YSYEKL come from the germline V gene. The V end was cut by 1 base, the J end by 5 bases, with 9 bases between. The CDR3 spans 13 residues. The DNA of the CDR3 is TGCGCCAGCAGCCAAGTAGGGCGCCACGAGCAGTACTTC. It translates to CASSQVGRHEQYF.